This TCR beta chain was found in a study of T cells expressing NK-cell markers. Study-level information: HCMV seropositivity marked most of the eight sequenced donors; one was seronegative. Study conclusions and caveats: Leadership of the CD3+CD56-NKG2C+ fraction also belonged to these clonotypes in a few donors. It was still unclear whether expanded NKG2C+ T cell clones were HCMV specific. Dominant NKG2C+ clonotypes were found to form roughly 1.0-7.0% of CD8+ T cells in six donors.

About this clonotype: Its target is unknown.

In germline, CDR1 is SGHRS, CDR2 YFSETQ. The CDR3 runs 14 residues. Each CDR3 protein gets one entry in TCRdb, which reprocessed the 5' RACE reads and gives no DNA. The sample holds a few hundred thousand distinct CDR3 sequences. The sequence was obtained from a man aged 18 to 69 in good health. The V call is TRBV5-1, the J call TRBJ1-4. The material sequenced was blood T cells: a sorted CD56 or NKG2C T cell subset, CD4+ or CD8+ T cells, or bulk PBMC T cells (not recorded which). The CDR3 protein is CASSLGFSNEKLFF.